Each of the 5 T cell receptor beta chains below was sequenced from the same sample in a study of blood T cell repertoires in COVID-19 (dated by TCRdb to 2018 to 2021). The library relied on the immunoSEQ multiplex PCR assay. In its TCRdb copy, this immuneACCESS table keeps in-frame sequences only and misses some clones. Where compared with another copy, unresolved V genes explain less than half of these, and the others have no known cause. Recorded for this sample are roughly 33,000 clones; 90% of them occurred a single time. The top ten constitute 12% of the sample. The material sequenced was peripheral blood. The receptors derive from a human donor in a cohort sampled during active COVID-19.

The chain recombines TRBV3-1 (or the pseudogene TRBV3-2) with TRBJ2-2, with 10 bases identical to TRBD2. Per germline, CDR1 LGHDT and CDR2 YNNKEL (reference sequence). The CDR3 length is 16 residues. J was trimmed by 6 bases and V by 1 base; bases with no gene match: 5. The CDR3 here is CASSQVLAGVAGELFF. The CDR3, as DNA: TGTGCCAGCAGCCAAGTCCTAGCGGGAGTCGCCGGGGAGCTGTTTTTT.

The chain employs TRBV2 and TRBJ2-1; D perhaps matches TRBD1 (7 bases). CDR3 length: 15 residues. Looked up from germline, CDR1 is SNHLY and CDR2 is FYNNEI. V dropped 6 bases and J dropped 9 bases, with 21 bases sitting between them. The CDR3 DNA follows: TGTGCCAGCAGACCAGGGGGAGGACTACGGGGTGAGCAGTTCTTC. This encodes CASRPGGGLRGEQFF.

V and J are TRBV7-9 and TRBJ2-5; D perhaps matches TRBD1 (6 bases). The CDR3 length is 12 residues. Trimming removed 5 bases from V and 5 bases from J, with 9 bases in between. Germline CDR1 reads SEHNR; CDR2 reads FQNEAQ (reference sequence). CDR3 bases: TGTGCCAGCAGCACAGGGTTGGAGACCCAGTACTTC. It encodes CASSTGLETQYF.

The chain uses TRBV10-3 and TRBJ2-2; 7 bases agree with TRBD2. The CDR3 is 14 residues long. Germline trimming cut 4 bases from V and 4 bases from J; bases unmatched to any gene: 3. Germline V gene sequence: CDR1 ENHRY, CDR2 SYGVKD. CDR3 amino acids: CAISAGGGTGELFF. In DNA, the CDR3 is TGTGCCATCAGTGCGGGAGGCGGCACCGGGGAGCTGTTTTTT.

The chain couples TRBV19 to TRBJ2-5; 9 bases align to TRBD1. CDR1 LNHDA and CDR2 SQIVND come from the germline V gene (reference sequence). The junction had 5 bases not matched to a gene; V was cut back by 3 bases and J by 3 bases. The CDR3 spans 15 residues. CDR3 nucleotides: TGTGCCAGTAGTATGCTGGGACAGGGTGAAGAGACCCAGTACTTC. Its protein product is CASSMLGQGEETQYF.